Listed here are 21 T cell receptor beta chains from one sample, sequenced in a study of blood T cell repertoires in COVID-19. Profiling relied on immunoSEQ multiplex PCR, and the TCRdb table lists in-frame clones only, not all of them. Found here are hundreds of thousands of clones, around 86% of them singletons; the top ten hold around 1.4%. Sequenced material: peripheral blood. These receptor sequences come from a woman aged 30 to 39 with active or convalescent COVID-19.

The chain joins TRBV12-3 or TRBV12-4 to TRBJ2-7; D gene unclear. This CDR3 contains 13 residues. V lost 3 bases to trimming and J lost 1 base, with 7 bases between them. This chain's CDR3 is CASSFELSYEQYF. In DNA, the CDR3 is TGTGCCAGCAGTTTTGAGCTTTCCTACGAGCAGTACTTC.

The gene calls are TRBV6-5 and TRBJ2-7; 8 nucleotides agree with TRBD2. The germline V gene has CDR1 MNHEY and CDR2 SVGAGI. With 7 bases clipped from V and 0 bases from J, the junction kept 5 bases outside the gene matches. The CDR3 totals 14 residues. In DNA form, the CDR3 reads TGTGCCAGCAAGATTAGCGGGGACTCCTACGAGCAGTACTTC. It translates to CASKISGDSYEQYF.

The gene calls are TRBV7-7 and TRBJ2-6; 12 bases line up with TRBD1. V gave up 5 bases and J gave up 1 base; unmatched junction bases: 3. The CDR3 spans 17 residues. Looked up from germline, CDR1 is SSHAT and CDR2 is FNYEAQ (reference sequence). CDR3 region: CASSPGQGASGANVLTF. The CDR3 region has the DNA TGTGCCAGCAGCCCGGGACAGGGGGCTTCTGGGGCCAACGTCCTGACTTTC.

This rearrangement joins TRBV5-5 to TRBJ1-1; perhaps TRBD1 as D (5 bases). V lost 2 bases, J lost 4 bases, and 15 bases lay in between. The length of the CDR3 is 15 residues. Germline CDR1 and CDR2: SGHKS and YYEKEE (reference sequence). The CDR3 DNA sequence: TGTGCCAGCAGCTTTCTGTCAGGGTGGTTCACTGAAGCTTTCTTT. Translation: CASSFLSGWFTEAFF.

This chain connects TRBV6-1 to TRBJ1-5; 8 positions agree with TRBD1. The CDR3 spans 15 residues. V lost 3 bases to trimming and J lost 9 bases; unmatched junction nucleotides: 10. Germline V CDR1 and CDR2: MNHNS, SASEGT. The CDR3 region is CASSDSGGAGWPQHF. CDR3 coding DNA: TGTGCCAGCAGTGATTCAGGGGGCGCGGGTTGGCCCCAGCATTTT.

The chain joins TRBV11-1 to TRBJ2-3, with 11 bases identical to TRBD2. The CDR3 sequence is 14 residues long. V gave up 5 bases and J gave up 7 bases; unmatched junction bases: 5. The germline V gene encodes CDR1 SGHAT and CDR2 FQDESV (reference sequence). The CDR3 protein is CASSPGTSGHTQYF. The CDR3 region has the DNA TGTGCCAGCAGCCCGGGGACTAGCGGCCATACGCAGTATTTT. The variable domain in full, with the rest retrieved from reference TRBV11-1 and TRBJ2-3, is EAEVAQSPRYKITEKSQAVAFWCDPISGHATLYWYRQILGQGPELLVQFQDESVVDDSQLPKDRFSAERLKGVDSTLKIQPAELGDSAMYLCASSPGTSGHTQYFGPGTRLTVL.

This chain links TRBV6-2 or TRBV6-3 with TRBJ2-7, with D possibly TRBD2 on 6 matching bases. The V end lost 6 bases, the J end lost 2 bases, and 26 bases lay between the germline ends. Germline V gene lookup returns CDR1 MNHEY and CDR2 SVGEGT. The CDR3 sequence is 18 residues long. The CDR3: CASSPIRTTYTPAYEQYF. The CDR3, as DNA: TGTGCCAGCAGCCCTATAAGGACTACCTACACCCCCGCCTACGAGCAGTACTTC.

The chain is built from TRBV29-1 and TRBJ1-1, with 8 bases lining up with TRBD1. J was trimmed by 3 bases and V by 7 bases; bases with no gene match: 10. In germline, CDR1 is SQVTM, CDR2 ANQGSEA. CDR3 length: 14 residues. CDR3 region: CSGTGIGLDTEAFF. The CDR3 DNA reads TGCAGCGGGACAGGGATAGGCCTGGACACTGAAGCTTTCTTT.

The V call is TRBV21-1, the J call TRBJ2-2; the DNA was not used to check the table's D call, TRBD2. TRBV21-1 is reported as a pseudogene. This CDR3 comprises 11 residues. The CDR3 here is CASPCTGELFF. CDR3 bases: TGTGCCAGTCCTTGCACCGGGGAGCTGTTTTTT.

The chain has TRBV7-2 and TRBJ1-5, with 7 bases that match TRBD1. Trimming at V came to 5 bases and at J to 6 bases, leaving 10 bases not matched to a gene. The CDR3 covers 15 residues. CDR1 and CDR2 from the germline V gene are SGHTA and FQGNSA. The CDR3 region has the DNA TGTGCCAGCAGCACCCGACAGGGACAAGGTCAGCCCCAGCATTTT. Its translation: CASSTRQGQGQPQHF.

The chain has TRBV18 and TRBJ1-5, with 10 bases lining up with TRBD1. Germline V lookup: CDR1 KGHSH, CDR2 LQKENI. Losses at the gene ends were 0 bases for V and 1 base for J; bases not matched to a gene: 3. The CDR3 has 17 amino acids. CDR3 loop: CASSPPTGGGSNQPQHF. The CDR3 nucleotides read TGTGCCAGCTCACCACCGACAGGGGGCGGAAGCAATCAGCCCCAGCATTTT.

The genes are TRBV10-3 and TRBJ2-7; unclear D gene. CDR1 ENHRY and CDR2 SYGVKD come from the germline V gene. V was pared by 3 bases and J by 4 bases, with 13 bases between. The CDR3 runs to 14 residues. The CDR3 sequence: CAISDGGRKYEQYF. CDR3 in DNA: TGTGCCATCAGTGATGGTGGCAGGAAATACGAGCAGTACTTC.

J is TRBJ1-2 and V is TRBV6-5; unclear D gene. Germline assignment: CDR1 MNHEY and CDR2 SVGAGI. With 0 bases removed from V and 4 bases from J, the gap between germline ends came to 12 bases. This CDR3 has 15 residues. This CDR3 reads CASSYSAGSGYGYTF. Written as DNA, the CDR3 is TGTGCCAGCAGTTACTCTGCGGGTTCAGGCTATGGCTACACCTTC.

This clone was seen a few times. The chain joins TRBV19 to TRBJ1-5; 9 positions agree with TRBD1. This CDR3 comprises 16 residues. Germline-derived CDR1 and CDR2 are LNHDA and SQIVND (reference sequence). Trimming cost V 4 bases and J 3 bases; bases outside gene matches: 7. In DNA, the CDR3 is TGTGCCAGTAGTACGACCGGGACAGGGACCAATCAGCCCCAGCATTTT. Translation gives CASSTTGTGTNQPQHF.

The CDR3, as DNA: TGTGCCAGCAGCCCCTCTTCCGGGACAGGGAATGGCTACACCTTC. Its translation is CASSPSSGTGNGYTF. This chain connects TRBV11-2 to TRBJ1-2; 9 nucleotides align to TRBD1. CDR1 is SGHAT and CDR2 is FQNNGV in the germline V gene. The junction had 10 bases not matched to a gene; V was cut back by 5 bases and J by 6 bases. This CDR3 is built from 15 residues.

Here the CDR3 DNA reads TGTGCCAGCAGCTTAGGCTCCAGGGACACTGAAGCTTTCTTT. Encoded protein: CASSLGSRDTEAFF. The chain joins TRBV11-2 to TRBJ1-1; weak D call: TRBD1 (5 bases). CDR3 length: 14 amino acids. Germline assignment: CDR1 SGHAT and CDR2 FQNNGV. V lost 1 base, J lost 3 bases, and 9 bases lay in between.

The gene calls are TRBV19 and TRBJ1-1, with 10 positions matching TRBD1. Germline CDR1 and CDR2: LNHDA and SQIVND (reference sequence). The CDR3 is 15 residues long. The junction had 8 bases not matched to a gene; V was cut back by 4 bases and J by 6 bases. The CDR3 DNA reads TGTGCCAGTAGTAGAACCGGGACAGGGGTTTCTGAAGCTTTCTTT. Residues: CASSRTGTGVSEAFF. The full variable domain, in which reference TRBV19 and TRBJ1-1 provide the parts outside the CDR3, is DGGITQSPKYLFRKEGQNVTLSCEQNLNHDAMYWYRQDPGQGLRLIYYSQIVNDFQKGDIAEGYSVSREKKESFPLTVTSAQKNPTAFYLCASSRTGTGVSEAFFGQGTRLTVV.

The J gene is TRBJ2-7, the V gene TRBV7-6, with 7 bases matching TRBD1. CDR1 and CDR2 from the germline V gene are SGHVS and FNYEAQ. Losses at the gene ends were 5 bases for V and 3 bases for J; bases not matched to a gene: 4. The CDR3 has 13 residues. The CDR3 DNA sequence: TGTGCCAGCAGCCCGCAGGGGGTCTACGAGCAGTACTTC. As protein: CASSPQGVYEQYF. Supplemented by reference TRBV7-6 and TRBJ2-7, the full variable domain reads GAGVSQSPRYKVTKRGQDVALRCDPISGHVSLYWYRQALGQGPEFLTYFNYEAQQDKSGLPNDRFSAERPEGSISTLTIQRTEQRDSAMYRCASSPQGVYEQYFGPGTRLTVT.

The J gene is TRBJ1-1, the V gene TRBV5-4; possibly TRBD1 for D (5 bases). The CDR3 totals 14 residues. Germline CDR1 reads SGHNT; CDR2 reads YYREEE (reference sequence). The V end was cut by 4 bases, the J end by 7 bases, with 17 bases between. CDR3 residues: CASSTGGGVGEAFF. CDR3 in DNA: TGTGCCAGCAGCACCGGGGGAGGGGTAGGTGAAGCTTTCTTT.

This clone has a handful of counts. The CDR3 DNA follows: TGTGCCAGCTCCCGCTCGGGGGGCCAGCCCCAGCATTTT. Protein sequence: CASSRSGGQPQHF. The chain combines TRBV18 with TRBJ1-5; D perhaps matches TRBD1 (6 bases). V dropped 6 bases and J dropped 7 bases, with 13 bases sitting between them. Germline loops: CDR1 KGHSH, CDR2 LQKENI. The CDR3 is 13 amino acids. The full variable domain, rest sourced from reference TRBV18 and TRBJ1-5, is NAGVMQNPRHLVRRRGQEARLRCSPMKGHSHVYWYRQLPEEGLKFMVYLQKENIIDESGMPKERFSAEFPKEGPSILRIQQVVRGDSAAYFCASSRSGGQPQHFGDGTRLSIL.

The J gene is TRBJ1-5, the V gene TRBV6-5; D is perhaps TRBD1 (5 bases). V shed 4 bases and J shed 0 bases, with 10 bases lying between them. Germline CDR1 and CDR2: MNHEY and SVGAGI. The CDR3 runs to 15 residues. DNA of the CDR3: TGTGCCAGCAGTTCGGGACTCACTAGCAATCAGCCCCAGCATTTT. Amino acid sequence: CASSSGLTSNQPQHF.